Each of the 10 T cell receptor beta chains below was sequenced from the same sample in a study of cytomegalovirus exposure and HLA in healthy donors. The PCR employed 60 Vbeta primers together with 13 Jbeta primers. Only in-frame clones appear in the TCRdb table, and some are missing; sequencing was by immunoSEQ multiplex PCR. The repertoire holds about 150,000 clones, with about three fifths as singletons. Material: PBMCs. The receptors shown here come from a woman aged 55 to 70 in good health and CMV-seropositive.

The chain links TRBV7-9 to TRBJ1-1; TRBD1 matches at 9 bases. Trimming at V came to 5 bases and at J to 3 bases, leaving 4 bases not matched to a gene. CDR1 and CDR2 (germline): SEHNR, FQNEAQ (reference sequence). The CDR3 totals 14 residues. Here the CDR3 reads CASSLGQGHTEAFF. DNA for the CDR3: TGTGCCAGCAGCCTAGGACAGGGGCACACTGAAGCTTTCTTT.

A note on this clone: Other nucleotide sequences from this sample produce the same CDR3. The rearrangement links TRBV28 to TRBJ2-3; TRBD1 agrees at 9 bases. The CDR3 sequence is 15 residues long. The junction had 10 bases not matched to a gene; V was cut back by 6 bases and J by 6 bases. From germline, CDR1 is MDHEN and CDR2 SYDVKM. The CDR3 reads CASSPGTGPTDTQYF. CDR3 nucleotides: TGTGCCAGCAGCCCAGGGACAGGGCCGACGGATACGCAGTATTTT.

This clone was counted only a few times. The chain has TRBV10-3 and TRBJ1-2; D perhaps matches TRBD1 (5 bases). The CDR3 is 15 amino acids. V lost 3 bases to trimming and J lost 7 bases, with 18 bases between them. Germline V CDR1 and CDR2: ENHRY, SYGVKD. The CDR3 bases are TGTGCCATCAGTGATTATGACCGCCCTACAGGTGGCTACACCTTC. This encodes CAISDYDRPTGGYTF.

The J gene is TRBJ2-5, the V gene TRBV19, with no clear D. Trimming shortened V by 3 bases and J by 11 bases, and 10 bases separated the two germline ends. The CDR3 has 11 residues. CDR1 is LNHDA, CDR2 SQIVND, per germline (reference sequence). The CDR3 bases are TGTGCCAGTAGTATTGGCCGAAAGCAGTACTTC. Amino acid sequence: CASSIGRKQYF.

This clone has just a few counts. The rearrangement joins TRBV7-9 to TRBJ2-2; tentatively, D is TRBD1 (5 bases). Per the germline V gene, CDR1 is SEHNR and CDR2 is FQNEAQ (reference sequence). The CDR3 sequence is 15 residues long. V lost 7 bases and J 0 bases, leaving 12 bases between the germline ends. The chain's CDR3 is CASTLTGSNTGELFF. The CDR3 region has the DNA TGTGCCAGCACTCTAACAGGATCGAACACCGGGGAGCTGTTTTTT.

The table lists this clone with a few counts. The chain recombines TRBV19 with TRBJ2-5, with a weak D call TRBD2 (6 bases). In germline, CDR1 is LNHDA, CDR2 SQIVND (reference sequence). With 1 base removed from V and 5 bases from J, the gap between germline ends came to 14 bases. The CDR3 has 15 amino acids. CDR3 coding DNA: TGTGCCAGTAGTATAGTAGGCGGGATGGGGGAGACCCAGTACTTC. It specifies CASSIVGGMGETQYF.

The chain couples TRBV7-9 to TRBJ1-3; D unresolved. CDR1 is SEHNR and CDR2 is FQNEAQ in the germline V gene (reference sequence). The CDR3 consists of 15 residues. V gave up 0 bases and J gave up 5 bases, with 11 bases separating them. DNA for the CDR3: TGTGCCAGCAGCTTAGCTGGGAGTCTTAGAAACACCATATATTTT. Protein sequence: CASSLAGSLRNTIYF.

This clone was detected a few times. The chain has TRBV28 and TRBJ2-1, with D perhaps TRBD1 (5 bases). The CDR3 spans 17 residues. Between the trimmed V and J ends, which lost 7 bases and 0 bases, there was a span of 19 bases. Germline V gene lookup returns CDR1 MDHEN and CDR2 SYDVKM. In DNA, the CDR3 is TGTGCCAGCACAAGCGCAGGGTCCATGAGCTCCTACAATGAGCAGTTCTTC. Its translation is CASTSAGSMSSYNEQFF.

CDR3 amino acids: CAISEPKKRYEQYF. As DNA, the CDR3 is TGTGCCATCAGTGAGCCGAAAAAGCGATACGAGCAGTACTTC. This chain links TRBV10-3 with TRBJ2-7; no clear D gene. This CDR3 spans 14 amino acids. Germline V lookup: CDR1 ENHRY, CDR2 SYGVKD. The V end was cut by 2 bases, the J end by 4 bases, with 12 bases between.

This chain connects TRBV20-1 to TRBJ2-7; D is undetermined. The CDR3 spans 11 residues. CDR1 DFQATT and CDR2 SNEGSKA come from the germline V gene (reference sequence). Trimming took off 2 bases at V and 4 bases at J, with 6 bases between the two ends. In nucleotides, the CDR3 is TGCAGTGCTAGACTCGGGTACGAGCAGTACTTC. Encoded protein: CSARLGYEQYF.